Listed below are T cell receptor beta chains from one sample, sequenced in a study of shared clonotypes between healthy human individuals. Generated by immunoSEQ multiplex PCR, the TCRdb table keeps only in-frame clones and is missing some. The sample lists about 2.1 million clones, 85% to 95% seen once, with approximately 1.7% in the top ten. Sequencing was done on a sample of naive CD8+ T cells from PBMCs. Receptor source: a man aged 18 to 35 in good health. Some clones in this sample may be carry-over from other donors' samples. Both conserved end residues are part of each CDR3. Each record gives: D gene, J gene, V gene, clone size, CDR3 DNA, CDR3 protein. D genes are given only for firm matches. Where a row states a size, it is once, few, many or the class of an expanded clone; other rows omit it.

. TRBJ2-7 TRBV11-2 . TGTGCCAGCAGCTTAATCGTAAGGGGCGAGCAGTACTTC CASSLIVRGEQYF
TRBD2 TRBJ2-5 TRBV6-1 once TGTGCCAGCAGTGAACTAGCGGGAGTATGGGAGACCCAGTACTTC CASSELAGVWETQYF
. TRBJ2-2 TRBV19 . TGTGCCAGTAGTGGCCCGGGGTTGAGCACCGGGGAGCTGTTTTTT CASSGPGLSTGELFF
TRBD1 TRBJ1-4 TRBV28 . TGTGCCAGCAGCGATGGACAGGGAGGGACTAATGAAAAACTGTTTTTT CASSDGQGGTNEKLFF
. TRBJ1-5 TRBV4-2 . TGTGCCAGCAGCCAAGGGGGGTTCGTTGGCAATCAGCCCCAGCATTTT CASSQGGFVGNQPQHF
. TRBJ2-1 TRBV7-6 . TGTGCCAGCACCCTTACAAGCGAGAGGATCTACAATGAGCAGTTCTTC CASTLTSERIYNEQFF
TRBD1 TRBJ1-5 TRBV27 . TGTGCCAGCACCCTGACAGGGGGCGGTCAGCCCCAGCATTTT CASTLTGGGQPQHF
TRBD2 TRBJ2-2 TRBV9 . TGTGCCAGCAGCGTAGGGGGTAGCGGGGAAGCGAACACCGGGGAGCTGTTTTTT CASSVGGSGEANTGELFF
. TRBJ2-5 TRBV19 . TGTGCCAGTAGTCCCCCCCGCCTGGGGCCCCAAGAGACCCAGTACTTC CASSPPRLGPQETQYF
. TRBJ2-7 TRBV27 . TGTGCCAGCAGTTGGAGCGCCTCCTACGAGCAGTACTTC CASSWSASYEQYF